The rows below give T cell receptor beta chains drawn from one sample of a study of shared clonotypes between healthy human individuals. Produced via immunoSEQ multiplex PCR; TCRdb's table is partial and in-frame only. This table holds 2 million to 2.5 million clones, approximately 94% found once. Source material: naive CD8+ T cells sorted from blood. The receptors were sampled from a man between 18 and 35 years old in good health. Both conserved end residues are part of each CDR3. D genes are given only for firm matches. Clone size appears in some rows only: once, few, many, or a class for an expanded clone.

len	v_gene	abundance	j_gene	d_gene	CDR3nt	CDR3aa
17	TRBV12-5	once	TRBJ1-1	TRBD1	TGTGCTAGTGCACAAACAGGGGATAAGGGTAGTTACACTGAAGCTTTCTTT	CASAQTGDKGSYTEAFF
13	TRBV7-9	.	TRBJ1-2	TRBD1	TGTGCCAGCAGCCCGGGACAGAACTATGGCTACACCTTC	CASSPGQNYGYTF
15	TRBV5-1	.	TRBJ1-1	TRBD1	TGCGCCAGCAGCGGAGCGGGACAGGGGAGCACTGAAGCTTTCTTT	CASSGAGQGSTEAFF
14	TRBV13	.	TRBJ2-7	.	TGTGCCAGCACCTTGGAGAGGAGCCCCTACGAGCAGTACTTC	CASTLERSPYEQYF
17	TRBV21-1	.	TRBJ2-7	.	TGTGCCAGCAGCAAACCCCCTAGGGGGAGAGCGGGAGTCGAGCAGTACTTC	CASSKPPRGRAGVEQYF
16	TRBV4-1	.	TRBJ1-1	.	TGCGCCAGCAGCCAATGGGAGGGCGCAAACCATATCGGAGCTTTCTTT	CASSQWEGANHIGAFF
16	TRBV11-2	.	TRBJ2-1	TRBD2	TGTGCCAGCAGCTTAGATATTGGACTAGCGGGAGATGAGCAGTTCTTC	CASSLDIGLAGDEQFF
15	TRBV5-1	.	TRBJ1-3	.	TGCGCCAGCAGAATGGACTCAGGAACTGGAAACACCATATATTTT	CASRMDSGTGNTIYF
14	TRBV7-8	.	TRBJ2-5	.	TGTGCCAGCAGCTTAGTCTCAGGCGAAGAGACCCAGTACTTC	CASSLVSGEETQYF
13	TRBV28	.	TRBJ1-1	.	TGTGCCAGCAGTTTAATGCAGAACACTGAAGCTTTCTTT	CASSLMQNTEAFF
16	TRBV6-5	.	TRBJ2-1	.	TGTGCCAGCAGTTACTCTACGGGAGACTTCTACAATGAGCAGTTCTTC	CASSYSTGDFYNEQFF
13	TRBV6-1	.	TRBJ2-7	.	TGTGCCAGCAGTGAAAATGTGGTCCACGAGCAGTACTTC	CASSENVVHEQYF
12	TRBV5-4	few	TRBJ1-1	.	TGTGCCAGCAGCTGGGGGGGCACTGAAGCTTTCTTT	CASSWGGTEAFF
17	TRBV7-2	.	TRBJ2-7	TRBD2	TGTGCCAGCAGCTTAGCTGAGACTAGCGGCCGCTACTACGAGCAGTACTTC	CASSLAETSGRYYEQYF
12	TRBV15	.	TRBJ1-5	.	TGTGCCACCAGCATCGATTATCAGCCCCAGCATTTT	CATSIDYQPQHF
13	TRBV9	.	TRBJ1-2	.	TGTGCCAGCAGCCTCTGGGGGGACTATGGCTACACCTTC	CASSLWGDYGYTF
14	TRBV4-1	.	TRBJ2-7	TRBD1	TGCGCCAGCAGCCCCGGGACAGACATGTACGAGCAGTACTTC	CASSPGTDMYEQYF
16	TRBV27	once	TRBJ1-3	TRBD1	TGTGCCAGCAGTCCCTCACAGGGGCACTCTGGAAACACCATATATTTT	CASSPSQGHSGNTIYF
15	TRBV25-1	.	TRBJ1-2	.	TGTGCCAGCAGTGAAGGAACAGGGTGGGGGGAAGGCTACACCTTC	CASSEGTGWGEGYTF
16	TRBV18	once	TRBJ2-5	.	TGTGCCAGCTCACCACCGCGGGGATACGCCGAAGAGACCCAGTACTTC	CASSPPRGYAEETQYF
18	TRBV4-1	.	TRBJ2-7	.	TGCGCCAGCAGCCAAGTCCCTCCAGCGGGCGCCCGTTCCTACGAGCAGTACTTC	CASSQVPPAGARSYEQYF
16	TRBV5-5	.	TRBJ1-1	.	TGTGCCAGCAGCTTCCCAAAACAGGGAGGGGACACTGAAGCTTTCTTT	CASSFPKQGGDTEAFF
13	TRBV30	.	TRBJ1-4	.	TGTGCCTGGAGTGAGGGGGGGGTTGAAAAACTGTTTTTT	CAWSEGGVEKLFF
14	TRBV5-1	.	TRBJ1-4	.	TGCGCCAGCAGCTTAGGGGGGTTGGATGAAAAACTGTTTTTT	CASSLGGLDEKLFF
15	TRBV30	.	TRBJ2-3	TRBD2	TGTGCCTGGAGTGCCATTAGCGGGGTGGCAGATACGCAGTATTTT	CAWSAISGVADTQYF
15	TRBV7-6	.	TRBJ1-6	TRBD1	TGTGCCAGCAGCAACCCAGGGGGCTTAGGCTCACCCCTCCACTTT	CASSNPGGLGSPLHF
13	TRBV7-8	.	TRBJ1-2	.	TGTGCCAGCAGCTTAGGACAGAACTATGGCTACACCTTC	CASSLGQNYGYTF
16	TRBV4-1	.	TRBJ2-7	TRBD1	TGCGCCAGCAGCCAAGAAGGACAGGGGGCGACCTACGAGCAGTACTTC	CASSQEGQGATYEQYF
15	TRBV6-6	.	TRBJ2-4	TRBD2	TGTGCCAGCAGTTACGGCGGGGGGCATGAAAACATTCAGTACTTC	CASSYGGGHENIQYF